These T cell receptor beta chains were read from a single sample in a study of blood T cell repertoires in COVID-19. Profiling relied on immunoSEQ multiplex PCR, and the TCRdb table lists in-frame clones only, not all of them. Here the sample spans about 180,000 clones, 87% being singletons. The specimen was PBMCs or T cells enriched from blood (not recorded which). The origin of the receptors is a human donor with acute COVID-19. The donor label of this sample is uncertain. Both conserved end residues are part of each CDR3. A D gene is named only where the DNA matches it firmly. For some rows the clone size is stated as once, few or many, or as a class when expanded; others skip it.

TRBV5-1	NA	NA	TRBJ1-2	CASSLDPDGYTF	TGCGCCAGCAGCTTGGACCCAGATGGCTACACCTTC
TRBV18	NA	TRBD1	TRBJ1-4	CASSPEGAREKLFF	TGTGCCAGCTCCCCCGAGGGGGCGCGTGAAAAACTGTTTTTT
TRBV7-2	NA	NA	TRBJ1-1	CASSLRGGTNTEAFF	TGTGCCAGCAGCCTCCGAGGGGGAACGAACACTGAAGCTTTCTTT
TRBV7-9	NA	NA	TRBJ1-1	CASSSRGMNTEAFF	TGTGCCAGCAGTTCTAGGGGGATGAACACTGAAGCTTTCTTT
TRBV7-3	once	TRBD2	TRBJ2-3	CASSRSGGSTDTQYF	TGTGCCAGCAGCCGATCGGGGGGGAGCACAGATACGCAGTATTTT
TRBV9	NA	NA	TRBJ1-1	CASSVGGGRAFF	TGTGCCAGCAGCGTAGGGGGAGGGCGGGCTTTCTTT
TRBV19	few	TRBD1	TRBJ1-3	CASRDRGAGNTIYF	TGTGCCAGTAGGGACAGGGGAGCTGGAAACACCATATATTTT
TRBV30	NA	TRBD1	TRBJ1-2	CAWSEGANYGYTF	TGTGCCTGGAGTGAGGGGGCGAACTATGGCTACACCTTC
TRBV4-1	NA	TRBD2	TRBJ2-5	CASSRGLAGVQETQYF	TGCGCCAGCAGCCGAGGACTAGCGGGCGTCCAAGAGACCCAGTACTTC
TRBV24-1	NA	TRBD1	TRBJ2-3	CATRAGTGVGDTQYF	TGTGCCACCAGAGCCGGGACAGGGGTGGGAGATACGCAGTATTTT
TRBV3-1/TRBV3-2	NA	TRBD1	TRBJ1-3	CASSQGGWGLGQGAISGNTIYF	TGTGCCAGCAGCCAAGGGGGATGGGGCCTAGGACAGGGGGCTATCTCTGGAAACACCATATATTTT
TRBV6-5	once	NA	TRBJ2-5	CASSSAGQKTQYF	TGTGCCAGCAGTTCGGCGGGACAGAAGACCCAGTACTTC
TRBV7-2	NA	NA	TRBJ1-1	CASSSTMGHNTEAFF	TGTGCCAGCAGCTCTACTATGGGGCATAACACTGAAGCTTTCTTT
TRBV7-9	NA	NA	TRBJ1-1	CASSLEGDTEAFF	TGTGCCAGCAGCTTAGAGGGGGACACTGAAGCTTTCTTT
TRBV21-1	NA	NA	TRBJ1-1	CASSEDRGREDTEAFF	TGTGCCAGCAGCGAGGACAGGGGGCGAGAGGACACTGAAGCTTTCTTT